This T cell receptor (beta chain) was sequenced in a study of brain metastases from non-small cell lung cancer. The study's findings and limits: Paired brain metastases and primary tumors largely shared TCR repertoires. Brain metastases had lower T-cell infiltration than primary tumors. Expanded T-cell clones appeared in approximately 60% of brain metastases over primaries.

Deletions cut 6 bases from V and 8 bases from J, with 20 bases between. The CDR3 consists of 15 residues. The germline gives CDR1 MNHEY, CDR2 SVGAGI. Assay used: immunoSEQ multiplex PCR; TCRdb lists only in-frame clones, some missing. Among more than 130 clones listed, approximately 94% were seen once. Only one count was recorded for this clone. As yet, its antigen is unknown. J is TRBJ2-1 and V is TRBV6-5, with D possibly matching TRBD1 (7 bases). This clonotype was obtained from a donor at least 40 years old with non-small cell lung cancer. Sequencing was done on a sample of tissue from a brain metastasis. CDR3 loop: CASRTDRDSGHEQFF. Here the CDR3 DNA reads TGTGCCAGCAGGACTGACAGGGACTCGGGCCATGAGCAGTTCTTC.